The entry below gives a single TCR beta chain sequence along with its context. The data derive from a study of blood T cells in healthy people across ages. Through a sample-barcoded 5' primer and a J-beta primer mix, a second PCR was run for about 7 to 12 cycles. Each sample provided no less than 2.5 million CDR3-containing paired-end reads. TCRdb passed the 5' RACE reads through MiXCR, listing each CDR3 protein once. The data show about 970,000 distinct CDR3 sequences, about 51% seen once. Losses at the gene ends were 6 bases for V and 11 bases for J; bases not matched to a gene: 15. Per the germline V gene, CDR1 is KGHSH and CDR2 is LQKENI. CDR3 length: 14 amino acids.

The sequencing sample was made of blood. The receptor was derived from a woman aged 60 to 75 in good health. The J gene is TRBJ2-5, the V gene TRBV18, with 7 bases lining up with TRBD1. CDR3 loop: CASSSTGTPVEQYF. The CDR3 region has the DNA TGTGCCAGCTCCTCGACAGGGACGCCGGTTGAGCAGTACTTC.